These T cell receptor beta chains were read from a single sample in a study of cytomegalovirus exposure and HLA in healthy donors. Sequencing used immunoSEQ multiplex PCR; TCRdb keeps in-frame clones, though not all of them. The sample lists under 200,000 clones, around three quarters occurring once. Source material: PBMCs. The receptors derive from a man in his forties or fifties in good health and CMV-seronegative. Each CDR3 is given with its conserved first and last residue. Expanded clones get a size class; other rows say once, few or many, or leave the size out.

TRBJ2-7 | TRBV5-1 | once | CASSLDRLYEQYF
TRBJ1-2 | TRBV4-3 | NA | CASSPFRQGGTGYTF
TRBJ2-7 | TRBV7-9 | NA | CASSPDGRTPSYEQYF
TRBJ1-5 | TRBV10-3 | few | CASRPGSGEHQPQHF
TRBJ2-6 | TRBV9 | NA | CASSVSRVSGANVLTF
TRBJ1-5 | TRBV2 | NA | CASSEAWRGSSNQPQHF
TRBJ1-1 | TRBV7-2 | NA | CASSHPRGGTEAFF
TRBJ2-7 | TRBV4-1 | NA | CASSHPGQGPYGQYF
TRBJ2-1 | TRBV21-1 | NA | CASTKIEDSYNEQFF
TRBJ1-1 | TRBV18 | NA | CASSPRQGGGTTEAFF
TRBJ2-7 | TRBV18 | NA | CASSPYGGGNEQYF
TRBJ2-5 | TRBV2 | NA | CASGTGLQETQYF
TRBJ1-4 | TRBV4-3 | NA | CASSQDSGYEKLFF
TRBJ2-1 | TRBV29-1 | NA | CSAGLTPSSYNEQFF